The T cell receptor beta chain described here comes from a study of graft-versus-host responses after intestinal transplantation. The wider study: Transplants given to recipients were multivisceral, liver-intestinal, or isolated intestinal. Every transplant recipient was induced with anti-thymocyte globulin, then maintained on tacrolimus and steroids for about 3 years.

The CDR3 consists of 16 residues. V dropped 3 bases and J dropped 2; count of bases not matched to a gene: 9. Germline V lookup: CDR1 SGHNT, CDR2 YYREEE (reference sequence). The study, taken as a whole, reports: The highest levels of circulating GvH clones went along with early declines in HvG clones after transplant. Some patients had graft-donor T cell macrochimerism. In their allografts, the ratios of graft-versus-host to host-versus-graft T cell clones were high.

Some clones are missing from TCRdb's copy, which holds only in-frame ones; the method was immunoSEQ multiplex PCR. Among tens of thousands of clones listed, around nine tenths were seen once. The table lists this clone with a count of one. Antigen unknown. V and J are TRBV5-4 and TRBJ2-3, with TRBD2 matching over 7 bases. This receptor was obtained from a human patient who received an intestinal transplant, so some T cells may come from the graft donor. The source was PBMCs, collected around 120 days after intestinal transplantation. CDR3 region: CASSSLASGYTDTQYF. The CDR3 DNA reads TGTGCCAGCAGCTCCTTAGCTAGCGGTTACACAGATACGCAGTATTTT.